Listed here is a single T cell receptor beta chain. The antigen remains unidentified. These data belong to a study of Ad26.COV2.S vaccination and SARS-CoV-2 variants. Study-wide context: Donor got 5x10^10 or 1x10^11 viral particles of Ad26.COV2.S. General study points: Comparable non-spike TCR breadth was observed in vaccine and placebo recipients.

Treatment denoted: approximately 18 received Ad26.COV2.S at low or high dose, single or two shots; about five received placebo; per-sample allocation not given. Specimen acquisition occurred on day 63 following the initial vaccine or placebo injection. Germline V gene sequence: CDR1 LNHNV, CDR2 YYDKDF (reference sequence). The CDR3 length is 13 residues. The ends were cut back, 1 base at V and 5 bases at J, with 8 bases in the middle. The method was immunoSEQ multiplex PCR; TCRdb's version includes in-frame clones alone and lacks a portion of them. This repertoire shows approximately 300,000 clones, more than 70% found once; its top ten account for 1.9%.

This sequence joins TRBV15 and TRBJ1-1, with unresolved D. Source: peripheral blood, taken in a trial of Ad26.COV2.S vaccine versus placebo. This receptor was obtained from a person between 18 and 60 years old who received the Ad26.COV2.S COVID-19 vaccine or a placebo. In nucleotides, the CDR3 is TGTGCCACCAGCAGAGGTAGTCGGACTGAAGCTTTCTTT. It encodes CATSRGSRTEAFF.